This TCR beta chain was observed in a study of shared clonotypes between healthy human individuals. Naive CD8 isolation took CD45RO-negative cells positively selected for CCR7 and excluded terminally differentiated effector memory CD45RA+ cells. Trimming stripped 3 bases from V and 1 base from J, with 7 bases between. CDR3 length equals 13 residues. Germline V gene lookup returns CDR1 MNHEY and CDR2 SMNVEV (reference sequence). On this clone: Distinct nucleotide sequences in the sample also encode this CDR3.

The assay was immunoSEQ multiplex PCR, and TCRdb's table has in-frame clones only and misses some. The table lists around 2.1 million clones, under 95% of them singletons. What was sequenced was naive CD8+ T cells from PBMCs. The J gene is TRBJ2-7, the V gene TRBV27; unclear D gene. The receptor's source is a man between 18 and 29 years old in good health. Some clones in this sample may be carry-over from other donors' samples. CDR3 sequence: CASSFIGSYEQYF. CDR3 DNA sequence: TGTGCCAGCAGTTTCATCGGATCCTACGAGCAGTACTTC.